This TCR beta chain was sequenced during a study of blood T cells in healthy people across ages. Broader study findings: Significant beta diversity loss was already apparent by age approximately 36, declining roughly linearly. The lack of PBMC sorting stopped any conclusive naive versus antigen-experienced comparison.

This clonotype turned up a few times. Its antigen is unidentified. CDR3 length: 12 residues. Germline V gene data show CDR1 as MNHEY and CDR2 as SVGAGI. V was cut by 5 bases and J by 15 bases, with 17 bases left in between. Alongside a J-beta primer mix, a sample-barcoded 5' primer served in a second PCR lasting about 7 to 11 cycles. With 12 random nucleotides, a template-switch adaptor tagged each individual cDNA molecule. Using its own MiXCR run on the 5' RACE reads, TCRdb lists one record per CDR3 protein. This table has about 1.7 million distinct CDR3 sequences, roughly 30% appearing once. The chain uses TRBV6-5 and TRBJ2-1; no definite D call. This receptor was obtained from a woman aged 25 to 39 in good health. The specimen sequenced was blood. For the CDR3, the DNA is TGTGCCAGCAGTCGCTCGGGTTACGCCGCGTTCTTC. Translated, it gives CASSRSGYAAFF.